What follows are 7 T cell receptor beta chains derived from one specimen sequenced in a study of blood T cell repertoires in COVID-19. Assay: immunoSEQ multiplex PCR; the TCRdb copy retains only in-frame clones and omits some. This table holds fewer than 150,000 clones, about four fifths found once. The sample comprised peripheral blood. The receptors stem from an elderly man with acute or convalescent COVID-19.

This rearrangement joins TRBV2 to TRBJ1-2, with 7 nucleotides matching TRBD1. J was trimmed by 4 bases and V by 5 bases; bases with no gene match: 4. The V gene's germline CDR1 is SNHLY and CDR2 FYNNEI. The CDR3 is 13 amino acids. The CDR3 region is CASSLGQAYGYTF. DNA of the CDR3: TGTGCCAGCAGTCTTGGACAGGCCTATGGCTACACCTTC.

The table lists this clone with a count of one. This rearrangement joins TRBV4-2 to TRBJ2-7; TRBD1 matches at 12 bases. Germline V lookup: CDR1 LGHNA, CDR2 YNFKEQ. The CDR3 consists of 15 residues. With V trimmed by 0 bases and J by 6 bases, 3 bases remained unmatched. CDR3 DNA sequence: TGTGCCAGCAGCCAAGAGGGACAGGGGGCTGTCGAGCAGTACTTC. Amino acid sequence: CASSQEGQGAVEQYF.

V is TRBV19 and J is TRBJ2-4, with 13 positions matching TRBD2. Germline V gene sequence: CDR1 LNHDA, CDR2 SQIVND (reference sequence). Trimming at V came to 5 bases and at J to 1 base, leaving 11 bases not matched to a gene. The CDR3 has 19 amino acids. The CDR3 is CASSQLAGGGSFAKNIQYF. For the CDR3, the DNA is TGTGCCAGTAGTCAACTAGCGGGGGGGGGCTCCTTTGCCAAAAACATTCAGTACTTC.

V and J are TRBV20-1 and TRBJ1-2; TRBD1 is a possible D gene (5 bases). Germline-derived CDR1 and CDR2 are DFQATT and SNEGSKA (reference sequence). Trimming left V 3 bases short and J 8 bases short, with 19 bases between. This CDR3 has 14 amino acids. The CDR3 DNA follows: TGCAGTGCTAGTGTGAACGGTCCAGGGATGGGCTACACCTTC. Translating it yields CSASVNGPGMGYTF.

The sample holds a few counts of this clone. This chain links TRBV30 with TRBJ1-4; D gene unclear. The CDR3 contains 13 residues. The ends were cut back, 1 base at V and 8 bases at J, with 11 bases in the middle. CDR1 is GTSNPN and CDR2 is SVGIG in the germline V gene (reference sequence). The chain's CDR3 is CAWSEYSGEKLFF. The CDR3 bases are TGTGCCTGGAGTGAATACTCCGGGGAAAAACTGTTTTTT.

The chain is built from TRBV19 and TRBJ1-6; possibly TRBD1 for D (6 bases). V gave up 6 bases and J gave up 7 bases, with 13 bases separating them. Germline CDR1 reads LNHDA; CDR2 reads SQIVND (reference sequence). The CDR3 spans 14 residues. CDR3 amino acids: CASSLTGLNSPLHF. Written as DNA, the CDR3 is TGTGCCAGTAGCCTCACAGGGCTAAATTCACCCCTCCACTTT.

The chain has TRBV14 and TRBJ1-4; D is possibly TRBD1 (5 bases). V was trimmed by 2 bases and J by 0 bases, leaving 25 bases between them. The V gene's germline CDR1 is SGHDN and CDR2 FVKESK. The CDR3 extends over 21 amino acids. As DNA, the CDR3 is TGTGCCAGCAGCCAACCCCTGTCGGGGGGAGGCTGCTACCCAACTAATGAAAAACTGTTTTTT. Translated: CASSQPLSGGGCYPTNEKLFF.